These 6 T cell receptor beta chains share one sample of origin, sequenced in a study of neurological immune-mediated disorders. TCRdb re-analysed the 5' RACE reads in MiXCR, keeping a single row per CDR3 protein. Of about 66,000 distinct CDR3 sequences detected, about 4% appear once; the ten largest clones hold 1% to 1.5%. What was sequenced was PBMCs. The receptors here all came from a man in his thirties or forties with multiple sclerosis.

In this sample, this clonotype turned up many times. The chain joins TRBV15 to TRBJ2-5; 8 bases align to TRBD1. This CDR3 spans 16 amino acids. Germline assignment: CDR1 LNHNV and CDR2 YYDKDF (reference sequence). Unmatched junction bases numbered 11, after V lost 3 bases and J lost 5 bases. CDR3 region: CATSSQGANGRETQYF. DNA for the CDR3: TGTGCCACCAGCAGTCAGGGGGCGAATGGGAGGGAGACCCAGTACTTC. Filled out from reference TRBV15 and TRBJ2-5, the complete variable domain reads DAMVIQNPRYQVTQFGKPVTLSCSQTLNHNVMYWYQQKSSQAPKLLFHYYDKDFNNEADTPDNFQSRRPNTSFCFLDIRSPGLGDTAMYLCATSSQGANGRETQYFGPGTRLLVL.

This clonotype was counted ten times or more. CDR3 nucleotides: TGCAGTGCGGACGCTCGGACGTTTGAGACCCAGTACTTC. This encodes CSADARTFETQYF. This chain uses TRBV20-1 with TRBJ2-5; D gene uncertain. This CDR3 region has 13 residues. CDR1 is DFQATT, CDR2 SNEGSKA, per germline (reference sequence). The ends were cut back, 6 bases at V and 5 bases at J, with 16 bases in the middle.

This clonotype was recorded at least ten times. This chain uses TRBV5-1 with TRBJ2-2; TRBD1 agrees at 12 bases. The trim removed 3 bases at V and 6 bases at J, leaving 3 bases unmatched. Looked up from germline, CDR1 is SGHRS and CDR2 is YFSETQ. This CDR3 is built from 15 residues. CDR3 nucleotides: TGCGCCAGCAGCTCGCGGGACAGGGGGCCCGGGGAGCTGTTTTTT. Its protein product is CASSSRDRGPGELFF.

This clonotype was seen repeatedly, ten times or more. The genes are TRBV12-3 or TRBV12-4 and TRBJ2-5; 12 nucleotides agree with TRBD2. V shed 5 bases and J 5 bases; nucleotides not matched to a gene: 12. The CDR3 length is 17 residues. CDR3 protein: CASSLGTSGRKGETQYF. CDR3 nucleotide sequence: TGTGCCAGCAGTCTCGGGACTAGCGGGCGGAAGGGTGAGACCCAGTACTTC.

This clonotype was seen at least ten times. The chain employs TRBV27 and TRBJ2-2, with D unclear. With 3 bases removed from V and 7 bases from J, the gap between germline ends came to 12 bases. CDR1 is MNHEY, CDR2 SMNVEV, per germline (reference sequence). The length of the CDR3 is 14 residues. The CDR3 loop reads CASSFSKSSGELFF. DNA for the CDR3: TGTGCCAGCAGTTTCTCAAAGTCCAGCGGGGAGCTGTTTTTT.

This clonotype was detected many times. V usage is TRBV12-3 or TRBV12-4 and J usage is TRBJ2-4; 14 bases match TRBD2. V lost 5 bases to trimming and J lost 9 bases; unmatched junction nucleotides: 3. This CDR3 is built from 14 residues. The CDR3 loop reads CASSRTSGGFIQYF. DNA for the CDR3: TGTGCCAGCAGTCGGACTAGCGGGGGGTTCATTCAGTACTTC.